This record concerns one T cell receptor beta chain sequence. This specimen belongs to a study of PD-L1 blockade in urothelial cancer. At the level of the study: Between 0 and 3 prior chemotherapy regimens had been given to patients.

The V gene lost 0 bases and the J gene lost 5 bases, with 11 bases spanning the gap. The CDR3 consists of 13 residues. The germline V gene has CDR1 GTSNPN and CDR2 SVGIG (reference sequence). Described time point: peripheral blood 6 weeks after treatment start. Some clones are missing from TCRdb's copy, which holds only in-frame ones; the method was immunoSEQ multiplex PCR. The sample has tens of thousands of clones; more than 80% are singletons. The chain uses TRBV30 and TRBJ2-7; D is possibly TRBD2 (6 bases). The starting material was PBMCs, obtained around atezolizumab (anti-PD-L1) treatment. This TCR was sampled from a man between 65 and 85 years old with urothelial cancer. CDR3 coding DNA: TGTGCCTGGAGTGTACGATCGGGGGACGAGCAGTACTTC. Amino acids: CAWSVRSGDEQYF. Looking up the rest from reference TRBV30 and TRBJ2-7 gives the full variable domain: SQTIHQWPATLVQPVGSPLSLECTVEGTSNPNLYWYRQAAGRGLQLLFYSVGIGQISSEVPQNLSASRPQDRQFILSSKKLLLSDSGFYLCAWSVRSGDEQYFGPGTRLTVT.